The 12 T cell receptor beta chains below all came from one sample that was sequenced in a study of blood T cells in healthy people across ages. The authors ran a second PCR of about 6 to 11 cycles using a sample-barcoded 5' primer and a J-beta primer mix. TCRdb re-analysed the 5' RACE reads in MiXCR, keeping a single row per CDR3 protein. The sample carries over a million distinct CDR3 sequences, around 25% recorded once. The same sample was also used in a study of T cells of mothers and their children.

Sequencing used blood. These receptors were obtained from a girl aged 2-10 years in good health.

The chain carries TRBV29-1 and TRBJ1-6; D not certain. The CDR3 sequence is 11 residues long. V was shortened by 1 base and J by 14 bases, with 9 bases between the two germline ends. In germline, CDR1 is SQVTM, CDR2 ANQGSEA. CDR3 coding DNA: TGCAGCGTTGAAGTGTACGGGGCCCTCCACTTT. Translation gives CSVEVYGALHF. The full variable domain, in which reference TRBV29-1 and TRBJ1-6 provide the parts outside the CDR3, is SAVISQKPSRDICQRGTSLTIQCQVDSQVTMMFWYRQQPGQSLTLIATANQGSEATYESGFVIDKFPISRPNLTFSTLTVSNMSPEDSSIYLCSVEVYGALHFGNGTRLTVT.

The chain has TRBV20-1 and TRBJ2-3; 9 bases line up with TRBD1. The CDR3 consists of 16 residues. V trimming: 2 bases; J trimming: 6 bases; junction bases outside the gene matches: 12. From germline, CDR1 is DFQATT and CDR2 SNEGSKA (reference sequence). The CDR3 here is CSARYGTGRYSDTQYF. CDR3 DNA: TGCAGTGCTAGATATGGGACAGGGAGATATTCGGATACGCAGTATTTT.

This clonotype turned up a few times. CDR3 DNA: TGCAGCGTTGAAGGATTGACTACCCTCAATGAGCAGTTCTTC. Translation gives CSVEGLTTLNEQFF. V and J are TRBV29-1 and TRBJ2-1; the D gene is possibly TRBD2 (5 bases). The CDR3 runs 14 residues. V was trimmed by 1 base and J by 6 bases, leaving 13 bases between them. Germline V gives CDR1 SQVTM, CDR2 ANQGSEA.

The gene calls are TRBV10-3 and TRBJ2-5; D is unclear. The J call is in doubt because the DNA end fits TRBJ2-1 better. Germline CDR1 is ENHRY and CDR2 is SYGVKD. There are 15 residues in the CDR3. CDR3 in amino acids: CAISVRTQLGNEQFF. The CDR3 region has the DNA TGTGCCATCAGTGTGCGAACCCAGCTCGGCAATGAGCAGTTCTTC.

The table lists this clonotype with a few counts. The rearrangement links TRBV12-3 or TRBV12-4 to TRBJ1-1; D not resolved. V dropped 3 bases and J dropped 13 bases, with 15 bases sitting between them. The CDR3 runs to 12 residues. As DNA, the CDR3 is TGTGCCAGCAGTTTGATCCGAGATCACGGTTTCTTT. It is translated as CASSLIRDHGFF.

The rearrangement links TRBV11-2 to TRBJ2-1; TRBD2 agrees at 7 bases. V lost 0 bases, J lost 10 bases, and 21 bases stayed unmatched. Per the germline V gene, CDR1 is SGHAT and CDR2 is FQNNGV. The CDR3 spans 19 residues. The CDR3 region has the DNA TGTGCCAGCAGCTTAGATGAAGTTGTGAGGCAGGGAGGGGAAGGCGAGCAGTTCTTC. Amino acids: CASSLDEVVRQGGEGEQFF.

There are a few counts of this clonotype. The chain joins TRBV11-3 to TRBJ2-7, with TRBD1 matching 7 bases. Trimming cost V 5 bases and J 3 bases; bases outside gene matches: 7. The CDR3 extends over 14 amino acids. Germline CDR1 and CDR2: SGHNT and YENEEA. CDR3 protein: CASSDDRVVYEQYF. The CDR3 DNA reads TGTGCCAGCAGCGACGACAGGGTTGTCTACGAGCAGTACTTC. The full variable domain, its missing parts supplied by reference TRBV11-3 and TRBJ2-7, is EAGVVQSPRYKIIEKKQPVAFWCNPISGHNTLYWYLQNLGQGPELLIRYENEEAVDDSQLPKDRFSAERLKGVDSTLKIQPAELGDSAVYLCASSDDRVVYEQYFGPGTRLTVT.

About this clonotype itself: The CDR3 carries no conserved terminal phenylalanine or tryptophan, so it likely arises from a read error. V gene TRBV28 combines with J gene TRBJ2-7; 7 nucleotides line up with TRBD2. Germline values: CDR1 MDHEN, CDR2 SYDVKM. The CDR3 is 16 residues long. The junction had 14 bases not matched to a gene; V was cut back by 3 bases and J by 6 bases. CDR3: CASSLRSTRTSGEQYL. For the CDR3, the DNA is TGTGCCAGCAGTTTGCGGTCCACTAGGACTAGTGGCGAGCAGTACTTG.

The chain combines TRBV4-1 with TRBJ2-7; 10 bases map to TRBD2. V was clipped by 1 base and J by 4 bases; unmatched bases: 4. The CDR3 is made up of 15 amino acids. Germline CDR1 is MGHRA and CDR2 is YSYEKL. The CDR3, as DNA: TGCGCCAGCAGCCAAGTCTCTAGCGGGAGTTACGAGCAGTACTTC. Protein sequence: CASSQVSSGSYEQYF.

This chain uses TRBV29-1 with TRBJ2-1, with a possible D match to TRBD1 (5 bases). Germline-derived CDR1 and CDR2 are SQVTM and ANQGSEA. The CDR3 has 16 residues. V lost 3 bases, J lost 5 bases, and 20 bases lay in between. The CDR3 here is CSVDRWAAEGDNEQFF. The CDR3 DNA sequence: TGCAGCGTTGATCGCTGGGCGGCCGAAGGGGACAATGAGCAGTTCTTC.

This rearrangement joins TRBV6-5 to TRBJ2-5; 7 bases agree with TRBD1. Unmatched junction bases numbered 5, after V lost 5 bases and J lost 2 bases. From germline, CDR1 is MNHEY and CDR2 SVGAGI. This CDR3 region has 14 residues. The CDR3: CASSMTGLQETQYF. CDR3 sequence (DNA): TGTGCCAGCAGTATGACAGGGTTACAAGAGACCCAGTACTTC.

This clonotype was seen only a few times. The V gene is TRBV20-1, the J gene TRBJ2-5; D is perhaps TRBD2 (6 bases). The end of the DNA fits TRBJ2-1 better, so the J call may be wrong. The CDR3 runs 13 residues. Germline V gene lookup returns CDR1 DFQATT and CDR2 SNEGSKA (reference sequence). The CDR3 is CSASTRRRNEQFF. The CDR3 DNA sequence: TGCAGTGCTTCGACTAGGCGGCGGAATGAGCAGTTCTTC.